This entry features one TCR beta chain sequence. One entry per CDR3 protein results from TCRdb running MiXCR on the 5' RACE reads. The data hold 500,000 to 550,000 distinct CDR3 sequences, with about a fifth observed a single time. This entry comes from a study of T cells after yellow fever vaccination. The sample here was PBMCs, taken less than 25 days after the first yellow fever vaccination. The clonotype originates from a man younger than 35 who received the YFV17D yellow fever vaccine.

The CDR3, as DNA: TGTGCCTGGAGTGTCGGACTGGCGAGCGGGGAGGGGGAGACCCAGTACTTC. Residues: CAWSVGLASGEGETQYF. V and J are TRBV30 and TRBJ2-5; 7 bases are a match to TRBD2. CDR1 and CDR2 from the germline V gene are GTSNPN and SVGIG (reference sequence). The CDR3 is 17 residues long. V was pared by 0 bases and J by 5 bases, with 15 bases of the junction left unmatched.